This T cell receptor (beta chain) was observed in a study of control samples from healthy donors and cancer patients. The CDR3 extends over 14 amino acids. V was clipped by 3 bases and J by 4 bases, with 11 bases between them. The germline V gene encodes CDR1 KGHDR and CDR2 SFDVKD. Generated by immunoSEQ multiplex PCR, the TCRdb table keeps only in-frame clones and is missing some. The sample shows approximately 160,000 clones, roughly nine tenths of them seen only once. Sequenced sample: blood. The chain has TRBV24-1 and TRBJ2-5, with a tentative D call TRBD2 (7 bases). This sequence was found in a woman aged 25 to 39 in good health. CDR3 protein: CATSDGGGLETQYF. The CDR3 nucleotides are TGTGCCACCAGTGATGGGGGGGGCTTAGAGACCCAGTACTTC.